This is a list of T cell receptor beta chains from one sample in a study of blood T cell repertoires in COVID-19. The table came from immunoSEQ multiplex PCR; TCRdb's copy has only in-frame clones and leaves some out. The sample holds 250,000 to 300,000 clones, roughly 80% seen once. Material: PBMCs or T cells enriched from blood (not recorded which). The receptor source for this set is a middle-aged man who had been exposed to COVID-19. CDR3s include the opening cysteine and the closing phenylalanine or tryptophan. A D gene is named only where the DNA matches it firmly. Some rows mark clone size as missing; the rest say once, few, many or name a class of expanded clone.

>NA|NA|TRBJ2-7|TRBV11-3
TGTGCCAGCAGCTTGGCGGGAAACTACGAGCAGTACTTC
CASSLAGNYEQYF
>NA|NA|TRBJ2-7|TRBV23-1
TGCGCCAGCAGTCAATCGAAGAGGGAAGGAAGCTACGAGCAGTACTTC
CASSQSKREGSYEQYF
>NA|NA|TRBJ1-6|TRBV6-5
TGTGCCAGCCGCCAGTACTCCTATAATTCACCCCTCCACTTT
CASRQYSYNSPLHF
>NA|TRBD1|TRBJ2-7|TRBV10-1
TGCGCCAGCTCGTCGCAGGGGGTCTACGAGCAGTACTTC
CASSSQGVYEQYF
>once|NA|TRBJ1-6|TRBV15
TGTGCCACCTCGCCGGGTAGCTCCTATAATTCACCCCTCCACTTT
CATSPGSSYNSPLHF
>NA|NA|TRBJ2-7|TRBV7-3
TGTGCCAGCAGCTTACTTCCTACCTACGAGCAGTACTTC
CASSLLPTYEQYF
>NA|NA|TRBJ1-6|TRBV18
TGTGCCAGCTCAACGGCGTCGGGAACAAATTCACCCCTCCACTTT
CASSTASGTNSPLHF
>NA|TRBD1|TRBJ1-4|TRBV29-1
TGCAGCGTACAGGGGCCAAATGAACAACTGTTTTTT
CSVQGPNEQLFF
>few|NA|TRBJ1-5|TRBV19
TGTGCCAGTCGGGGAAGTGGGCAGCCCCAGCATTTT
CASRGSGQPQHF
>NA|TRBD2|TRBJ2-1|TRBV7-8
TGTGCCAGCAGCTTAGTCCCAGCGGGAGGGCCTGGGGATGAGCAGTTCTTC
CASSLVPAGGPGDEQFF
>NA|TRBD1|TRBJ1-2|TRBV4-1
TGCGCCAGCAGCCAGTCGACAGGGTTTAACTATGGCTACACCTTC
CASSQSTGFNYGYTF
>few|NA|TRBJ2-1|TRBV5-1
TGCGCCAGCGAGTTAGCGCCGAACAATGAGCAGTTCTTC
CASELAPNNEQFF
>NA|NA|TRBJ2-5|TRBV7-3
TGTGCCAGCAGCTCGCAACCCGGGAGACAAGAGACCCAGTACTTC
CASSSQPGRQETQYF
>NA|TRBD2|TRBJ2-7|TRBV6-5
TGTGCCAGCAGGGGGGGGGAGCAGTACTTC
CASRGGEQYF
>NA|NA|TRBJ1-2|TRBV2
TGTGCCAGCAGTTTAGCAGGGCCCGATGGCTACACCTTC
CASSLAGPDGYTF
>NA|NA|TRBJ1-5|TRBV29-1
TGCAGCGTTGTTGACAGTAATAGCAATCAGCCCCAGCATTTT
CSVVDSNSNQPQHF
>NA|NA|TRBJ1-2|TRBV3-1/TRBV3-2
TGTGCCAGCAGCCGCCGACAGACTGAGAACTATGGCTACACCTTC
CASSRRQTENYGYTF
>NA|TRBD2|TRBJ2-7|TRBV2
TGTGCCAGCAGTATCACACTAGCGGTCAACAGACCCTCCGAGCAGTACTTC
CASSITLAVNRPSEQYF